The 20 T cell receptor beta chains below come from one sample, sequenced in a study of beta chain features in type 1 diabetes. Study-level points and caveats: Within each of all four CD4+ subsets, Type 1 diabetes patients had TCRB CDR3s that were moderately but significantly shorter.

The isolated RNA, all of it, was reverse transcribed, so expressed TCRB transcripts were what got sequenced. Repertoires were generated with immunoSEQ multiplex PCR, while TCRdb's copy carries only in-frame clones and drops some. The table shows some 290,000 clones, with approximately 15% occurring only once. These receptors have no known antigen. Sample: naive CD4+ T cells from blood. These receptors were taken from a man aged 25 to 40 with type 1 diabetes.

The chain links TRBV30 to TRBJ2-2; 9 nucleotides match TRBD2. Germline V gene data show CDR1 as GTSNPN and CDR2 as SVGIG (reference sequence). The CDR3 loop spans 15 amino acids. Germline trimming cut 5 bases from V and 0 bases from J; bases unmatched to any gene: 4. CDR3 loop: CAWSREGTNTGELFF. The DNA for the CDR3 is TGTGCCTGGTCGCGGGAGGGAACGAACACCGGGGAGCTGTTTTTT. Using reference TRBV30 and TRBJ2-2 for the parts outside the CDR3, the full variable domain is SQTIHQWPATLVQPVGSPLSLECTVEGTSNPNLYWYRQAAGRGLQLLFYSVGIGQISSEVPQNLSASRPQDRQFILSSKKLLLSDSGFYLCAWSREGTNTGELFFGEGSRLTVL.

This clone was counted a few times. The V gene is TRBV25-1, the J gene TRBJ1-5; the D gene is possibly TRBD1 (5 bases). CDR1 and CDR2 from the germline V gene are MGHDK and SYGVNS. This CDR3 has 13 residues. V lost 4 bases to trimming and J lost 7 bases, with 11 bases between them. The CDR3 loop is CASSAGGEQPQHF. In nucleotides, the CDR3 is TGTGCCAGCAGTGCGGGGGGGGAACAGCCCCAGCATTTT.

This clone appeared a few times. The J gene is TRBJ1-5, the V gene TRBV6-5, with TRBD1 matching over 10 bases. The CDR3 runs 14 residues. Germline trimming cut 5 bases from V and 7 bases from J; bases unmatched to any gene: 5. CDR1 MNHEY and CDR2 SVGAGI come from the germline V gene. The CDR3 coding sequence is TGTGCCAGCAGTCCGGGACAGGGGTTACAGCCCCAGCATTTT. Translated: CASSPGQGLQPQHF.

This clone has more than one count but fewer than ten. The gene calls are TRBV4-3 and TRBJ2-5, with 7 bases lining up with TRBD2. CDR3 length equals 15 residues. Germline loops: CDR1 LGHNA, CDR2 YSLEER. V gave up 0 bases and J gave up 4 bases; unmatched junction bases: 5. CDR3 sequence (DNA): TGCGCCAGCAGCCAAGATAGTACGGGAGGAGAGACCCAGTACTTC. Protein product: CASSQDSTGGETQYF.

This clone has just a few counts. V and J are TRBV5-4 and TRBJ2-6; no clear D gene. The germline V gene encodes CDR1 SGHNT and CDR2 YYREEE (reference sequence). This CDR3 comprises 16 residues. V was pared by 4 bases and J by 2 bases, with 13 bases between. The CDR3 here is CASSQVSEPGANVLTF. The CDR3 coding sequence is TGTGCCAGCAGCCAAGTCTCAGAACCTGGGGCCAACGTCCTGACTTTC.

This clone was seen a few times. V is TRBV27 and J is TRBJ2-7; D not resolved. The CDR3 runs 14 residues. Germline V lookup: CDR1 MNHEY, CDR2 SMNVEV (reference sequence). The V gene lost 3 bases and the J gene lost 0 bases, with 9 bases spanning the gap. The CDR3 DNA is TGTGCCAGCAGTTTGGCGCGGAACTCCTACGAGCAGTACTTC. This gives the protein CASSLARNSYEQYF.

The chain carries TRBV30 and TRBJ2-7, with 7 bases identical to TRBD1. Germline values: CDR1 GTSNPN, CDR2 SVGIG (reference sequence). With 4 bases clipped from V and 4 bases from J, the junction kept 13 bases outside the gene matches. The CDR3 loop spans 15 amino acids. Here the CDR3 reads CAWTREKGALYEQYF. CDR3 coding DNA: TGTGCCTGGACTCGGGAAAAGGGGGCTTTGTACGAGCAGTACTTC.

This clone has only a few counts. This chain uses TRBV18 with TRBJ2-1, with TRBD2 matching over 15 bases. The CDR3 loop spans 16 amino acids. CDR1 KGHSH and CDR2 LQKENI come from the germline V gene. J lost 9 bases, V lost 3 bases, and 6 bases had no gene match. Here the CDR3 reads CASSPTMGLAGGEQFF. CDR3 sequence (DNA): TGTGCCAGCTCACCCACTATGGGACTAGCGGGAGGTGAGCAGTTCTTC.

This chain uses TRBV2 with TRBJ2-1; 7 nucleotides line up with TRBD2. The CDR3 spans 16 residues. Germline lookup yields CDR1 SNHLY and CDR2 FYNNEI. The junction had 8 bases not matched to a gene; V was cut back by 6 bases and J by 0 bases. As DNA, the CDR3 is TGTGCCAGCAGCCTACTAGCGACCAGCTCCTACAATGAGCAGTTCTTC. Its protein is CASSLLATSSYNEQFF.

This clone was detected only a few times. This chain connects TRBV29-1 to TRBJ2-2; 8 nucleotides align to TRBD1. Germline assignment: CDR1 SQVTM and CDR2 ANQGSEA. This CDR3 has 15 amino acids. Trimming at V came to 6 bases and at J to 4 bases, leaving 10 bases not matched to a gene. The CDR3 DNA reads TGCAGCGTCGGACCAGGGGGCGCAGGCACCGGGGAGCTGTTTTTT. Its translation: CSVGPGGAGTGELFF.

The chain links TRBV5-1 to TRBJ2-1; 9 bases are a match to TRBD2. The CDR3 is made up of 17 amino acids. The V segment lost 1 base and the J segment 6 bases; nucleotides outside the gene matches: 11. Germline V lookup: CDR1 SGHRS, CDR2 YFSETQ. CDR3 DNA sequence: TGCGCCAGCAGCTTGCCCCTTCTCGCGGGAGGGGGCAATGAGCAGTTCTTC. It yields the protein CASSLPLLAGGGNEQFF.

This clone was found a few times. The rearrangement joins TRBV29-1 to TRBJ1-4; TRBD1 might be the D (5 bases). V was cut by 6 bases and J by 3 bases, with 11 bases left in between. CDR1 SQVTM and CDR2 ANQGSEA come from the germline V gene. The CDR3 spans 13 residues. CDR3 sequence (DNA): TGCAGCGTAGGACGACAGCCTAATGAAAAACTGTTTTTT. Translation gives CSVGRQPNEKLFF.

In this sample, this clone turned up a few times. The V gene is TRBV5-1, the J gene TRBJ2-3, with D uncertain. The length of the CDR3 is 11 residues. Germline CDR1 SGHRS, CDR2 YFSETQ. The germline V and J ends were trimmed by 3 bases and 7 bases, with 6 bases remaining between them. The DNA of the CDR3 is TGCGCCAGCAGCTCAGATTATACGCAGTATTTT. It encodes CASSSDYTQYF.

This clone turned up a few times. The J gene is TRBJ1-2, the V gene TRBV7-2; 11 positions match TRBD1. CDR1 is SGHTA and CDR2 is FQGNSA in the germline V gene. CDR3 size: 16 residues. V shed 1 base and J 5 bases; nucleotides not matched to a gene: 6. The CDR3 here is CASSLGGTGGMYGYTF. DNA of the CDR3: TGTGCCAGCAGCTTAGGCGGGACAGGGGGGATGTATGGCTACACCTTC. Full variable domain (outside the CDR3, taken from reference TRBV7-2 and TRBJ1-2): GAGVSQSPSNKVTEKGKDVELRCDPISGHTALYWYRQSLGQGLEFLIYFQGNSAPDKSGLPSDRFSAERTGGSVSTLTIQRTQQEDSAVYLCASSLGGTGGMYGYTFGSGTRLTVV.

This chain joins TRBV27 and TRBJ1-5, with a weak D call TRBD1 (5 bases). Trimming pared 5 bases from V and 0 bases from J, leaving 8 bases between. CDR3 length: 14 amino acids. Germline V lookup: CDR1 MNHEY, CDR2 SMNVEV (reference sequence). CDR3 protein: CASSLQGSNQPQHF. DNA of the CDR3: TGTGCCAGCAGTCTCCAGGGTAGCAATCAGCCCCAGCATTTT.

This clone came up a few times. This chain joins TRBV29-1 and TRBJ2-1; a possible D gene is TRBD1 (7 bases). The CDR3 covers 14 residues. Germline V gene data show CDR1 as SQVTM and CDR2 as ANQGSEA. V was trimmed by 5 bases and J by 10 bases, leaving 21 bases between them. In nucleotides, the CDR3 is TGCAGCGTTCGTGGGTCTTTGGAGGGGGCGGAGCAGTTCTTC. This codes for CSVRGSLEGAEQFF.

The J gene is TRBJ1-1, the V gene TRBV20-1; unclear D gene. This CDR3 has 10 amino acids. Trimming stripped 4 bases from V and 7 bases from J, with 7 bases between. Germline assignment: CDR1 DFQATT and CDR2 SNEGSKA (reference sequence). The CDR3 DNA is TGCAGTGCTACCGAGTATGAAGCTTTCTTT. This translates into CSATEYEAFF.

This rearrangement joins TRBV19 to TRBJ1-1; D remains ambiguous. V lost 4 bases and J lost 7, with 16 bases in between. There are 14 residues in the CDR3. The germline V gene encodes CDR1 LNHDA and CDR2 SQIVND (reference sequence). The CDR3 region is CASSRPTGANEAFF. The CDR3 DNA sequence: TGTGCCAGTAGTAGGCCTACGGGAGCCAATGAAGCTTTCTTT.

V usage is TRBV5-1 and J usage is TRBJ2-5; tentatively, D is TRBD1 (6 bases). Germline loops: CDR1 SGHRS, CDR2 YFSETQ. V gave up 4 bases and J gave up 5 bases, with 12 bases separating them. This CDR3 comprises 13 residues. CDR3 in DNA: TGCGCCAGCAGCAGAGACAGGCTGGAGACCCAGTACTTC. Translated, it gives CASSRDRLETQYF.

There are a few counts of this clone. This sequence joins TRBV29-1 and TRBJ1-1; D is uncertain. Trimming took 5 bases from V and 4 from J, leaving 8 bases between them. CDR3 length: 11 amino acids. The germline V gene encodes CDR1 SQVTM and CDR2 ANQGSEA. The CDR3, as DNA: TGCAGCGTTCCGGCGGTCACTGAAGCTTTCTTT. It translates to CSVPAVTEAFF.